One and the same sample provided the 14 T cell receptor beta chains below, sequenced in a study of shared clonotypes between healthy human individuals. Only in-frame clones appear in the TCRdb table, and some are missing; sequencing was by immunoSEQ multiplex PCR. The sample carries over a million clones, approximately 98.5% recorded once. The specimen sequenced was naive CD4+ T cells sorted from blood. Noted subset: CD45RA+ positively selected. Receptors were obtained from a man aged 25-45 years in good health.

About this clone itself: Other DNA sequences from this sample encode an identical CDR3 as well. The chain is built from TRBV28 and TRBJ2-2; D not certain. CDR3 length equals 13 residues. CDR1 MDHEN and CDR2 SYDVKM come from the germline V gene. Trimming stripped 6 bases from V and 1 base from J, with 6 bases between. CDR3 DNA: TGTGCCAGCAGCTTAGGGAACACCGGGGAGCTGTTTTTT. Protein sequence: CASSLGNTGELFF.

The chain links TRBV28 to TRBJ2-2; D unresolved. The germline gives CDR1 MDHEN, CDR2 SYDVKM. Trimming took 3 bases from V and 2 from J, leaving 13 bases between them. This CDR3 region has 16 residues. The CDR3 nucleotides are TGTGCCAGCAGTTTTTATCATAGTTTAAACACCGGGGAGCTGTTTTTT. Translation: CASSFYHSLNTGELFF. Full variable domain (outside the CDR3, taken from reference TRBV28 and TRBJ2-2): DVKVTQSSRYLVKRTGEKVFLECVQDMDHENMFWYRQDPGLGLRLIYFSYDVKMKEKGDIPEGYSVSREKKERFSLILESASTNQTSMYLCASSFYHSLNTGELFFGEGSRLTVL.

The rearrangement links TRBV11-2 to TRBJ1-2; D not resolved. Between the trimmed V and J ends, which lost 0 bases and 4 bases, there was a span of 12 bases. The CDR3 length is 15 residues. CDR1 and CDR2 from the germline V gene are SGHAT and FQNNGV. CDR3 sequence: CASSLDGRGAYGYTF. The CDR3 DNA is TGTGCCAGCAGCTTAGACGGTAGAGGAGCCTATGGCTACACCTTC. The whole variable domain, remainder taken from reference TRBV11-2 and TRBJ1-2, is EAGVAQSPRYKIIEKRQSVAFWCNPISGHATLYWYQQILGQGPKLLIQFQNNGVVDDSQLPKDRFSAERLKGVDSTLKIQPAKLEDSAVYLCASSLDGRGAYGYTFGSGTRLTVV.

The chain carries TRBV28 and TRBJ1-2; D may be TRBD1 (5 bases). The CDR3 has 16 amino acids. Looked up from germline, CDR1 is MDHEN and CDR2 is SYDVKM. Trimming cost V 6 bases and J 2 bases, with 19 bases left between them. CDR3 in amino acids: CASRFLQTGLNYGYTF. The DNA for the CDR3 is TGTGCCAGCAGGTTCCTCCAAACGGGGCTCAACTATGGCTACACCTTC.

The chain joins TRBV11-1 to TRBJ1-1; D is possibly TRBD1 (6 bases). V lost 5 bases to trimming and J lost 5 bases, with 12 bases between them. CDR3 size: 13 residues. CDR1 is SGHAT and CDR2 is FQDESV in the germline V gene (reference sequence). CDR3 coding DNA: TGTGCCAGCAGCCCATTCAGGGGAACTGAAGCTTTCTTT. It codes for CASSPFRGTEAFF.

The gene calls are TRBV7-8 and TRBJ2-7, with TRBD2 matching 10 bases. The length of the CDR3 is 14 residues. Germline values: CDR1 SGHVS, CDR2 FQNEAQ. With 5 bases clipped from V and 4 bases from J, the junction kept 5 bases outside the gene matches. In nucleotides, the CDR3 is TGTGCCAGCAGCCGGACTAGCGGAGTGTACGAGCAGTACTTC. Encoded protein: CASSRTSGVYEQYF.

This clone was picked up one time. This chain uses TRBV29-1 with TRBJ2-3; 8 bases agree with TRBD2. The CDR3 totals 16 residues. Germline lookup yields CDR1 SQVTM and CDR2 ANQGSEA. Trimming took 7 bases from V and 2 from J; bases not matched to a gene: 14. CDR3 sequence: CSAGLLASGHTDTQYF. The CDR3 DNA follows: TGCAGCGCTGGGCTTTTGGCTAGCGGGCACACAGATACGCAGTATTTT.

This clone was recorded only once. V gene TRBV5-4 combines with J gene TRBJ2-2, with 8 positions matching TRBD2. The ends lost 4 bases at V and 1 base at J; junction bases unmatched: 9. There are 17 residues in the CDR3. The germline V gene encodes CDR1 SGHNT and CDR2 YYREEE (reference sequence). In nucleotides, the CDR3 is TGTGCCAGCAGCGACCGTTTTGCGGGAGGGAACACCGGGGAGCTGTTTTTT. It codes for CASSDRFAGGNTGELFF.

CDR3: CASSQTGASPYNEQFF. The DNA for the CDR3 is TGCGCCAGCAGCCAGACAGGGGCCTCACCCTACAATGAGCAGTTCTTC. V usage is TRBV4-1 and J usage is TRBJ2-1, with 8 nucleotides matching TRBD1. V was pared by 3 bases and J by 2 bases, with 6 bases of the junction left unmatched. The germline CDR1 and CDR2 sequences are MGHRA and YSYEKL. This CDR3 comprises 16 residues.

The chain carries TRBV5-4 and TRBJ2-2, with D possibly being TRBD1 or TRBD2 (7 bases each). Looked up from germline, CDR1 is SGHNT and CDR2 is YYREEE (reference sequence). CDR3 length: 15 residues. V shed 1 base and J shed 6 bases, with 13 bases lying between them. CDR3 DNA sequence: TGTGCCAGCAGCTTGAAACAGGGGAGGGCCGGGGAGCTGTTTTTT. Translation gives CASSLKQGRAGELFF.

A single count supports this clone. This rearrangement joins TRBV11-2 to TRBJ2-1; D gene uncertain. Germline CDR1 SGHAT, CDR2 FQNNGV. The CDR3 consists of 13 residues. V lost 5 bases and J lost 7, with 12 bases in between. The CDR3 sequence: CASSLFRLNEQFF. As DNA, the CDR3 is TGTGCCAGCAGCCTCTTTCGGCTAAATGAGCAGTTCTTC.

The chain recombines TRBV27 with TRBJ2-1; D ambiguous. V shed 4 bases and J shed 13 bases, with 14 bases lying between them. Germline CDR1 MNHEY, CDR2 SMNVEV (reference sequence). The CDR3 length is 12 residues. CDR3 region: CASSSGYLAQFF. In DNA form, the CDR3 reads TGTGCCAGCAGTTCTGGATACTTGGCTCAGTTCTTC.

The chain couples TRBV6-1 to TRBJ1-5, with D unclear. Germline assignment: CDR1 MNHNS and CDR2 SASEGT. The CDR3 contains 12 residues. With 2 bases removed from V and 7 bases from J, the gap between germline ends came to 6 bases. CDR3 DNA sequence: TGTGCCAGCAGTGAACCCAACCAGCCCCAGCATTTT. Protein sequence: CASSEPNQPQHF.

The chain links TRBV13 to TRBJ2-1; D gene ambiguous. Trimming removed 0 bases from V and 2 bases from J, with 11 bases in between. Germline lookup yields CDR1 PRHDT and CDR2 FYEKMQ (reference sequence). CDR3 length equals 16 residues. CDR3 in amino acids: CASSLGGISTYNEQFF. In DNA form, the CDR3 reads TGTGCCAGCAGCTTAGGCGGAATCTCTACCTACAATGAGCAGTTCTTC.